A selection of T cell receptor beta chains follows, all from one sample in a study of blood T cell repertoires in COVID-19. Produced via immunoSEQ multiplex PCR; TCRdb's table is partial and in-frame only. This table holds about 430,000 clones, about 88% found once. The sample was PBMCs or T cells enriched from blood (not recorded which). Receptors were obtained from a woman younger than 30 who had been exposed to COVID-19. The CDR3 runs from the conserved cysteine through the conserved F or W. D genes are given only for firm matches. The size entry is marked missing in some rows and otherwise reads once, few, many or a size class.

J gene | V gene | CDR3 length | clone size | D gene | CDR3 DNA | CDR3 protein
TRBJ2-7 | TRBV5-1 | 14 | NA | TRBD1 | TGCGCCAGCGCGGTGGGACAGGGAGCCTACGAGCAGTACTTC | CASAVGQGAYEQYF
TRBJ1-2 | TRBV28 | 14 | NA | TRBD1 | TGTGCCATCAAATCGACAGGGGAAAACTATGGCTACACCTTC | CAIKSTGENYGYTF
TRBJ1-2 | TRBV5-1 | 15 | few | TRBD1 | TGCGCCAGCAGCTTGGTGGGACAGGCGAGCTATGGCTACACCTTC | CASSLVGQASYGYTF
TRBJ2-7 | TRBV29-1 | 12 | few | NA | TGCAGCGTTGGACTAGTTCACTACGAGCAGTACTTC | CSVGLVHYEQYF
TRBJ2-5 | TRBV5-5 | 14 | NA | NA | TGTGCCAGCAGCTACAAGGGGCCTCCGGGCGCCCAGTACTTC | CASSYKGPPGAQYF
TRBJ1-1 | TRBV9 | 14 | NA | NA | TGTGCCAGCAGCCCGGGGCCCCAGGGGACTGAAGCTTTCTTT | CASSPGPQGTEAFF
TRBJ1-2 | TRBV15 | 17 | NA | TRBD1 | TGTGCCACCAGCAGAGATAGGAAAGGCAGGGGGCACGATGGCTACACCTTC | CATSRDRKGRGHDGYTF
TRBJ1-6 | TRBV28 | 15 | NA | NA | TGTGCCAGCAGTTTACCGGGGACCTATAATTCACCCCTCCACTTT | CASSLPGTYNSPLHF
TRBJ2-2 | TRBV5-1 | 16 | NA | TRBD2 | TGCGCCAGCAGCTTGGCTCAGCGGGGGGGCCCCGGGGAGCTGTTTTTT | CASSLAQRGGPGELFF
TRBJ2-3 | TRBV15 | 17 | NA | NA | TGTGCCACCAGCAGACGGCTGGGGGGAGGTAGCACAGATACGCAGTATTTT | CATSRRLGGGSTDTQYF
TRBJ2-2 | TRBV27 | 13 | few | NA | TGTGCCAGCAGTTTTACTAACACCGGGGAGCTGTTTTTT | CASSFTNTGELFF
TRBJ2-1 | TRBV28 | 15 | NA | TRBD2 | TGTGCCAGCAGCCAACTAGCGGCTATTTTCAATGAGCAGTTCTTC | CASSQLAAIFNEQFF
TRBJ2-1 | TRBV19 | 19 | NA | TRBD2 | TGTGCCAGTAGTAGTCCGGGACTAGCGGGAGGAGGGGTTAGGAATGAGCAGTTCTTC | CASSSPGLAGGGVRNEQFF
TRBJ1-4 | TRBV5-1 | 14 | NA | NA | TGCGCCAGCAGCTTGGACAGGGTTGTTGAAAAACTGTTTTTT | CASSLDRVVEKLFF
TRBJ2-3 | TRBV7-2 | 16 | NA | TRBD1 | TGTGCCAGCAGCCCGACAGGGGTCGGCGGCACAGATACGCAGTATTTT | CASSPTGVGGTDTQYF
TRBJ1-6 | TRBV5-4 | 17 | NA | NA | TGTGCCAGCAGCTCCTTGGCGGGGAGCTCCTATAATTCACCCCTCCACTTT | CASSSLAGSSYNSPLHF
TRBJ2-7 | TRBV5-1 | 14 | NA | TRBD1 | TGCGCCAGCAGCCCCGGGACAGGGGTCTACGAGCAGTACTTC | CASSPGTGVYEQYF
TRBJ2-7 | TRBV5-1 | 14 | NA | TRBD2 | TGCGCCAGCAGCTTCACTAGCGGGGCCTACGAGCAGTACTTC | CASSFTSGAYEQYF
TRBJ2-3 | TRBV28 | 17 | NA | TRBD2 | TGTGCCAGCAGTTTAGAAACTAGCGGGGGGGCCTTAGATACGCAGTATTTT | CASSLETSGGALDTQYF
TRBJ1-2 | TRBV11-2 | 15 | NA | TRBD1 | TGTGCCAGCAGCCCCCAGGGGGGACAGGGTAGTAGCTACACCTTC | CASSPQGGQGSSYTF
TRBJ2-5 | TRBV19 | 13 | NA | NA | TGTGCCAGTAGTAAGACACTCCAAGAGACCCAGTACTTC | CASSKTLQETQYF
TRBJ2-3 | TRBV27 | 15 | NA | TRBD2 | TGTGCCAGCAGCTCCGGGACTATAGCGTCGGATACGCAGTATTTT | CASSSGTIASDTQYF
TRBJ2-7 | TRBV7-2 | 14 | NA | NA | TGTGCCAGCAGCCAGGTAACTAGCTCCTACGAGCAGTACTTC | CASSQVTSSYEQYF
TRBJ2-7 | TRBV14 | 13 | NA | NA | TGTGCCAGCACCTTATCAGGATTCGGCGAGCAGTACTTC | CASTLSGFGEQYF
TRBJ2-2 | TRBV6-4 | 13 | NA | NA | TGTGCCAGCAGTGAAGGGGTCCCCGGGGAGCTGTTTTTT | CASSEGVPGELFF
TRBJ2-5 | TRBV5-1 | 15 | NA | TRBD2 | TGCGCCAGCAGCTTGCTGACTAGCGGAAAAGAGACCCAGTACTTC | CASSLLTSGKETQYF
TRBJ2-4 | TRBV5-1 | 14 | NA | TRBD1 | TGCGCCAGCAGCCTAAGGACAGGGGACGACATTCAGTACTTC | CASSLRTGDDIQYF
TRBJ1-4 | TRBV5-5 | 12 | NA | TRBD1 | TGTGCCAGCAGCACGGACAGGAGTAAGCTGTTTTTT | CASSTDRSKLFF
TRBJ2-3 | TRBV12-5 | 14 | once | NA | TGTGCTAGTGGTTTGGCCTCGGCAGGTAGTACGCAGTATTTT | CASGLASAGSTQYF
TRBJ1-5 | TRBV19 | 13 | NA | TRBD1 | TGTGCCAGTAGTATTAACAGGGGTCAGCCCCAGCATTTT | CASSINRGQPQHF
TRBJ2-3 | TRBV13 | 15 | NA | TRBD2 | TGTGCCAGCAGCACAGCGGGAGGGCCGAAAGATACGCAGTATTTT | CASSTAGGPKDTQYF
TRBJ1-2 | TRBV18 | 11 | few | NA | TGTGCCAGCTCTCCCGGGACTCACTACACCTTC | CASSPGTHYTF
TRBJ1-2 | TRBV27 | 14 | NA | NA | TGTGCCAGCAGTCCCCTGGGGGGAAACTATGGCTACACCTTC | CASSPLGGNYGYTF
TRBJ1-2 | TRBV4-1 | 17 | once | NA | TGCGCCAGCAGCCAAGGGTCTTCGTCACTGACGGCGGCGGGCTACACCTTC | CASSQGSSSLTAAGYTF
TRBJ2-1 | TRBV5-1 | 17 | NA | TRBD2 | TGCGCCAGCAGCTTGGTGCTAGCGGGAGGGTCCTACAATGAGCAGTTCTTC | CASSLVLAGGSYNEQFF
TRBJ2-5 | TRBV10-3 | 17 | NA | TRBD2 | TGTGCCATCAGTGAGACCCTTCCGGGGGGGGGTGTTGAGACCCAGTACTTC | CAISETLPGGGVETQYF
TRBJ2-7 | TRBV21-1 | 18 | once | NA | TGTGCCAGCAGCAACACCCTTGGGGGAGGGCAAGGTGACCACGAGCAGTACTTC | CASSNTLGGGQGDHEQYF
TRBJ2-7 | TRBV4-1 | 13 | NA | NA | TGCGCCAGCAGCCAAGTAGACAGTCTCGAGCAGTACTTC | CASSQVDSLEQYF
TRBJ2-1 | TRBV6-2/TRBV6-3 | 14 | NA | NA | TGTGCCAGCAGTTACTCTTCAGGTTACAATGAGCAGTTCTTC | CASSYSSGYNEQFF
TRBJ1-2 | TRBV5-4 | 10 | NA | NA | TGTGCCAGCGAGGGCTATGGCTACACCTTC | CASEGYGYTF
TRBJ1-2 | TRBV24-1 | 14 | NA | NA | TGTGCCACCAGTGGTGACAGCCGGGCTGAGGGCTACACCTTC | CATSGDSRAEGYTF
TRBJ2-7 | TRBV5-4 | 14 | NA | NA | TGTGCCAGCAGTCCGCAGGGGAGCTCCTACGAGCAGTACTTC | CASSPQGSSYEQYF
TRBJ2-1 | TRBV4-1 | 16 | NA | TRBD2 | TGCGCCAGCAGCCAATCCGGGACTAGCGGCAACAATGAGCAGTTCTTC | CASSQSGTSGNNEQFF
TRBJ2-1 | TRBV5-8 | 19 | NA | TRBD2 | TGTGCCAGCAGCTTGGTTCTGGATAGCGGGAGCCTTCTGGGCAATGAGCAGTTCTTC | CASSLVLDSGSLLGNEQFF
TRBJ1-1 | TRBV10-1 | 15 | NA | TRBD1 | TGCGCCAGCAGCCCTAGGACAGGGAGGAACACTGAAGCTTTCTTT | CASSPRTGRNTEAFF
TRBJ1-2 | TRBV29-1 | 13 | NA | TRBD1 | TGCAGCGTTGAAGACCGGGACAGGGCGCATCACACCTTC | CSVEDRDRAHHTF
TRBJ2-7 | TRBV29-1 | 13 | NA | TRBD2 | TGCAGCGTGGGGACTAGCGGGAGGAACGAGCAGTACTTC | CSVGTSGRNEQYF
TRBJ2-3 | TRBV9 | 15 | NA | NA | TGTGCCAGCAGCGGGCGGGACAGCGACACAGATACGCAGTATTTT | CASSGRDSDTDTQYF
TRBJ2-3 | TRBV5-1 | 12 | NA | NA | TGCGCCAGCAACCAGGACACAGATACGCAGTATTTT | CASNQDTDTQYF
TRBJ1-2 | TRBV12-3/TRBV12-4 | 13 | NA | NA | TGTGCCAGCAGTTCGACAAGTAACTATGGCTACACCTTC | CASSSTSNYGYTF
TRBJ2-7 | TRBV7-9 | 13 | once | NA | TGTGCCAGCAGCGACGGGACACACTACGAGCAGTACTTC | CASSDGTHYEQYF
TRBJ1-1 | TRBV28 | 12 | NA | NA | TGTGCCAGCAGTTTTATCTACACTGAAGCTTTCTTT | CASSFIYTEAFF
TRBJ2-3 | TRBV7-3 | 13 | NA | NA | TGTGCCAGCAGCTGGACAGGCACAGATACGCAGTATTTT | CASSWTGTDTQYF
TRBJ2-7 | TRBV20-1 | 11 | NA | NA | TGCAGTGCTCCAGTACCCTACGAGCAGTACTTC | CSAPVPYEQYF
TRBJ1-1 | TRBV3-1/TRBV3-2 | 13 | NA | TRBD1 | TGTGCCAGCAGCCATCGACAGGGCACTGAAGCTTTCTTT | CASSHRQGTEAFF
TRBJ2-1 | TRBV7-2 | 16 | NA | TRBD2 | TGTGCCAGCAGCTTAGATCGGGGCGGGGGGACAAATGAGCAGTTCTTC | CASSLDRGGGTNEQFF
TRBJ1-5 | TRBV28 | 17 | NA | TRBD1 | TGTGCCAGCAGCCAAAGAGGGGGCAGGGGAGGTAATCAGCCCCAGCATTTT | CASSQRGGRGGNQPQHF
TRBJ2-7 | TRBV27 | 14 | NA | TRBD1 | TGTGCCAGCAGTCAGCACAGGGGTACCTACGAGCAGTACTTC | CASSQHRGTYEQYF
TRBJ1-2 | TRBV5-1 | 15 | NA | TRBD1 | TGCGCCAGCAGCCTTACAGGGGGCCCTAACTATGGCTACACCTTC | CASSLTGGPNYGYTF